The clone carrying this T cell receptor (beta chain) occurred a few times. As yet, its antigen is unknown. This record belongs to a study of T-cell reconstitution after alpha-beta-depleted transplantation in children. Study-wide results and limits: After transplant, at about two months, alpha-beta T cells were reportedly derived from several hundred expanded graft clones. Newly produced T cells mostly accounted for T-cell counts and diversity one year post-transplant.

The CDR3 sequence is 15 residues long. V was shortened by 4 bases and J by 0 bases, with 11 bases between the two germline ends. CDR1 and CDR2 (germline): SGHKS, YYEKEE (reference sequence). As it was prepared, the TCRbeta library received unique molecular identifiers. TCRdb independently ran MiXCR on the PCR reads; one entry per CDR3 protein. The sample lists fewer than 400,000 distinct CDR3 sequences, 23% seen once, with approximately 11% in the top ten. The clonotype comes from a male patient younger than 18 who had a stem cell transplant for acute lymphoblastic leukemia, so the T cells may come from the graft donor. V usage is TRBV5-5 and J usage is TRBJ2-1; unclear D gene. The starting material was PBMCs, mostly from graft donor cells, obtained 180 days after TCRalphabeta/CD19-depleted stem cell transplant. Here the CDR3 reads CASSPSASSYNEQFF. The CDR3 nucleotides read TGTGCCAGCAGCCCCTCTGCAAGCTCCTACAATGAGCAGTTCTTC.